This TCR beta chain was sequenced for a study of T-cell memory formation after mild COVID-19. Study-wide results and limits: Some SARS-CoV-2-responding clones were already detected in memory before infection.

TCRdb passed the 5' RACE reads through MiXCR, listing each CDR3 protein once. Among 150,000 to 200,000 distinct CDR3 sequences listed, less than 20% were seen once. Note on this clonotype: Its antigen remains unknown.

Trimming at V came to 3 bases and at J to 4 bases, leaving 9 bases not matched to a gene. The CDR3 has 15 residues. Per germline, CDR1 SGHNT and CDR2 YYREEE (reference sequence). The clonotype originates from a man aged 18-30 years who had mild COVID-19 (a few samples of this study predate the infection). Cell type and time point are not known. The sequencing input was PBMCs or a T cell subset sorted from them (not recorded which). V and J are TRBV5-4 and TRBJ2-5, with 7 bases lining up with TRBD2. This CDR3 is CASSWGASGTETQYF. CDR3 DNA: TGTGCCAGCAGCTGGGGAGCTAGCGGTACAGAGACCCAGTACTTC.